This entry lists 3 T cell receptor beta chains sequenced from one sample in a study of T-cell reconstitution after alpha-beta-depleted transplantation in children. Unique molecular identifiers tagged the TCRbeta library. TCRdb re-analysed the PCR reads in MiXCR, keeping a single row per CDR3 protein. The table has about 260,000 distinct CDR3 sequences, around 7.8% seen once. The sequencing here drew on PBMCs, mostly from graft donor cells, taken 180 days after TCRalphabeta/CD19-depleted stem cell transplant. Receptor source: a male patient under 18 who had a stem cell transplant for acute lymphoblastic leukemia, so the T cells may come from the graft donor.

There are many counts of this clonotype. The genes are TRBV28 and TRBJ2-1, with 11 nucleotides matching TRBD2. Per the germline V gene, CDR1 is MDHEN and CDR2 is SYDVKM. V was pared by 8 bases and J by 12 bases, with 15 bases of the junction left unmatched. The CDR3 extends over 15 amino acids. The CDR3 region is CASSPPGLAVFRQFF. The CDR3 bases are TGTGCCAGCTCTCCCCCGGGACTAGCGGTTTTCCGGCAGTTCTTC.

This clonotype was detected many times. This chain connects TRBV20-1 to TRBJ2-7; D remains unclear. Trimming removed 0 bases from V and 6 bases from J, with 21 bases in between. CDR1 is DFQATT, CDR2 SNEGSKA, per germline (reference sequence). This CDR3 has 16 residues. CDR3 sequence (DNA): TGCAGTGCTAGAGATCTGAGTAGATCGGTTTTGCGCGAGCAGTACTTC. This encodes CSARDLSRSVLREQYF.

At least ten counts were recorded for this clonotype. V gene TRBV24-1 combines with J gene TRBJ2-1, with a possible D match to TRBD2 (5 bases). Germline V gene sequence: CDR1 KGHDR, CDR2 SFDVKD. The CDR3 has 16 residues. The V end lost 4 bases, the J end lost 2 bases, and 14 bases lay between the germline ends. The CDR3 protein is CATSDPWGDTYNEQFF. The CDR3 DNA sequence: TGTGCCACCAGTGACCCCTGGGGAGACACCTACAATGAGCAGTTCTTC.